This T cell receptor beta chain was profiled in a study of CD8+CD57+ T cells in acquired aplastic anemia. Study details: The DNA of sorted CD4+ and CD8+ cells averaged roughly 3.2 ug.

Patients who underwent sequencing had shown CD8+CD57+ cell expansion by flow cytometry. Diagnosis of severe acquired aplastic anemia applied to all patients. CDR3 size: 16 residues. The germline gives CDR1 DFQATT, CDR2 SNEGSKA (reference sequence). The template for TCR beta VDJ and CDR3 sequence profiling was genomic DNA. TCRdb fed the reads into MiXCR, producing one record per CDR3 protein. The sample includes about 120,000 distinct CDR3 sequences, approximately 61% of them seen just once. Study-level findings and limits: Patients and controls shared about 30 CD8+ CDR3 sequences.

Of note for this clonotype: The antigen is unknown.

This TCR was sampled from a human donor with aplastic anemia. The sequenced material came from sorted CD4+, CD8+, or CD8+CD57+ T cells (not recorded which) from PBMCs. The chain links TRBV20-1 to TRBJ2-3; 14 bases are shared with TRBD2. CDR3 sequence: CSDPGGTSGSPDTQYF. The CDR3 DNA follows: TGCAGCGACCCAGGAGGGACTAGCGGGAGTCCAGATACGCAGTATTTT.